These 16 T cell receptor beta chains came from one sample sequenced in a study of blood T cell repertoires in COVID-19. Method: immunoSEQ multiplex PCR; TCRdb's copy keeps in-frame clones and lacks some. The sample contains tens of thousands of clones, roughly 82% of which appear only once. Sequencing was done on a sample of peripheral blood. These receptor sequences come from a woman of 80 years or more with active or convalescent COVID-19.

The CDR3 here is CASSPLASGGSTDTQYF. The CDR3 DNA reads TGTGCCAGCTCACCACTCGCTAGCGGGGGGAGTACAGATACGCAGTATTTT. V usage is TRBV18 and J usage is TRBJ2-3, with TRBD2 matching 11 bases. The CDR3 has 17 residues. Per the germline V gene, CDR1 is KGHSH and CDR2 is LQKENI. V shed 1 base and J 3 bases; nucleotides not matched to a gene: 6. Full variable domain (remainder filled in from reference TRBV18 and TRBJ2-3): NAGVMQNPRHLVRRRGQEARLRCSPMKGHSHVYWYRQLPEEGLKFMVYLQKENIIDESGMPKERFSAEFPKEGPSILRIQQVVRGDSAAYFCASSPLASGGSTDTQYFGPGTRLTVL.

The CDR3 region is CASSLYQGAGELFF. The CDR3 DNA reads as TGTGCCAGCAGCTTATATCAGGGCGCCGGGGAGCTGTTTTTT. The chain links TRBV7-3 to TRBJ2-2, with a weak D call TRBD1 (5 bases). V was shortened by 2 bases and J by 6 bases, with 10 bases between the two germline ends. This CDR3 region has 14 residues. Per germline, CDR1 SGHTA and CDR2 FQGTGA. The whole variable domain, remainder taken from reference TRBV7-3 and TRBJ2-2, is GAGVSQTPSNKVTEKGKYVELRCDPISGHTALYWYRQSLGQGPEFLIYFQGTGAADDSGLPNDRFFAVRPEGSVSTLKIQRTERGDSAVYLCASSLYQGAGELFFGEGSRLTVL.

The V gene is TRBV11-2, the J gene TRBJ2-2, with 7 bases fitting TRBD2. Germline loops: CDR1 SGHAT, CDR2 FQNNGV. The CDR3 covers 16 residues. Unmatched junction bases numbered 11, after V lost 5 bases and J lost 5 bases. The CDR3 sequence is CASSTLRDYWTGELFF. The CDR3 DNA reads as TGTGCCAGCAGCACTCTCCGGGACTACTGGACCGGGGAGCTGTTTTTT.

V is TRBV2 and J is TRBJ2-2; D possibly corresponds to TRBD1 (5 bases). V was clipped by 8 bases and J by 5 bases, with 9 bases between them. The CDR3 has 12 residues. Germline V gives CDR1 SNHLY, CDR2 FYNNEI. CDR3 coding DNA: TGTGCCAGCGGGAAGGGGACCGGGGAGCTGTTTTTT. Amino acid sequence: CASGKGTGELFF.

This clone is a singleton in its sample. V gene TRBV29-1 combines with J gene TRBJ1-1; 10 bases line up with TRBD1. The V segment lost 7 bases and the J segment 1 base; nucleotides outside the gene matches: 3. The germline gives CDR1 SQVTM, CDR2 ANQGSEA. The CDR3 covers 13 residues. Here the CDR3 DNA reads TGCAGCGCTTGGACAGGGGGGAACACTGAAGCTTTCTTT. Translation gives CSAWTGGNTEAFF.

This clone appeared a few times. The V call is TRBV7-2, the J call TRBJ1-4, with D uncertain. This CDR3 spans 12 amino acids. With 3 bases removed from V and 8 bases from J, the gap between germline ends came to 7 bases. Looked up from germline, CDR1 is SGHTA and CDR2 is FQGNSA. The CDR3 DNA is TGTGCCAGCAGCTTCAGCGGAGAAAAACTGTTTTTT. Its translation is CASSFSGEKLFF.

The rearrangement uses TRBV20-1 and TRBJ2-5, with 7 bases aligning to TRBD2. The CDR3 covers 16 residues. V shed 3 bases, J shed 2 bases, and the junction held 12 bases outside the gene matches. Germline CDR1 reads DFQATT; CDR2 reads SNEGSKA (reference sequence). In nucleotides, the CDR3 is TGCAGTGCTAGTATTCCGGGGGGTGGTGGGCAAGAGACCCAGTACTTC. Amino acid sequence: CSASIPGGGGQETQYF.

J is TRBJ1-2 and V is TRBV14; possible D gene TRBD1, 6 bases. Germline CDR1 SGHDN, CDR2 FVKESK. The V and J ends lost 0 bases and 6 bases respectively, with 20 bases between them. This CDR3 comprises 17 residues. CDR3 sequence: CASSQDLLGTLSDGYTF. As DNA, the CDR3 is TGTGCCAGCAGCCAAGATCTTTTGGGGACACTTTCGGATGGCTACACCTTC.

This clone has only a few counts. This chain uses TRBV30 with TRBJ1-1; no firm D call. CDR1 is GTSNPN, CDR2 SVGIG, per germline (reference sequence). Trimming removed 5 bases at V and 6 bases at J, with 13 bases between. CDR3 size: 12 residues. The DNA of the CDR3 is TGTGCCTGGGAGAGTAACCGGGCTGAAGCTTTCTTT. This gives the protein CAWESNRAEAFF.

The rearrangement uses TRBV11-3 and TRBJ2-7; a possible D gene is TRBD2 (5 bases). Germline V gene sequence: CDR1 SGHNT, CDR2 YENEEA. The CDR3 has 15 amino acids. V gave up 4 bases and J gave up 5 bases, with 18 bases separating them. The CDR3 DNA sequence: TGTGCCAGCAGCTCCCTATTACTAGATCCCAACGAGCAGTACTTC. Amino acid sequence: CASSSLLLDPNEQYF.

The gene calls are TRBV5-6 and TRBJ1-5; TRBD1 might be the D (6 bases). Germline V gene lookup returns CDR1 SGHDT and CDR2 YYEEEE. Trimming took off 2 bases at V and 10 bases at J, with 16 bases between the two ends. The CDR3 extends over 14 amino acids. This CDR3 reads CASSLRWGHRPQHF. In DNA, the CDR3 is TGTGCCAGCAGCTTACGATGGGGACATAGACCCCAGCATTTT.

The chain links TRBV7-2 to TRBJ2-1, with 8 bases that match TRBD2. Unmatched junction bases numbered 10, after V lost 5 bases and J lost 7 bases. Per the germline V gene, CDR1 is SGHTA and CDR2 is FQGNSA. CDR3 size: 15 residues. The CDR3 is CASSASGTSRNEQFF. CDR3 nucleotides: TGTGCCAGCAGCGCTTCCGGGACTAGTCGGAATGAGCAGTTCTTC.

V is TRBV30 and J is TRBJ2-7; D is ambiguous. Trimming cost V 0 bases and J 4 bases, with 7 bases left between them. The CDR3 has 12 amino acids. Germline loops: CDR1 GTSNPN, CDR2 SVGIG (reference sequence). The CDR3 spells CAWSVAAYEQYF. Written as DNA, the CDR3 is TGTGCCTGGAGTGTGGCAGCGTACGAGCAGTACTTC.

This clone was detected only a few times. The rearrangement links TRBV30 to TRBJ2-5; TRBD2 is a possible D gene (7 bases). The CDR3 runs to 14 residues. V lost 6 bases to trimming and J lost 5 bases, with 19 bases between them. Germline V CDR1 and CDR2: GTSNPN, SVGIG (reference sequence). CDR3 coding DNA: TGTGCCTGTAAAATGGCGGGGGCGGGGGAGACCCAGTACTTC. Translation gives CACKMAGAGETQYF.

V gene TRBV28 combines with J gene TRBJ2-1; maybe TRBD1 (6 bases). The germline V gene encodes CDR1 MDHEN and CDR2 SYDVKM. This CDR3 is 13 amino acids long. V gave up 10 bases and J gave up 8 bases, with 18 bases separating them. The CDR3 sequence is CATNRDTSHEQFF. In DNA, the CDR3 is TGTGCCACCAACCGGGACACGAGCCATGAGCAGTTCTTC.

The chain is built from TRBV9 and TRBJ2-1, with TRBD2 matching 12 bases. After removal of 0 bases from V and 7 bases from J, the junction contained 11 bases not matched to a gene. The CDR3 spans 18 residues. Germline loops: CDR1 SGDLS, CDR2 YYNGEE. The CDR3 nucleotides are TGTGCCAGCAGCGTAGCCCCCGGACTAGCGGGGACCTTGAATGAGCAGTTCTTC. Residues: CASSVAPGLAGTLNEQFF.